This T cell receptor (beta chain) was recorded in a study of cytomegalovirus exposure and HLA in healthy donors. An approximately 130-subject validation cohort, separate from the approximately 670-subject first cohort, supplied the donors. Notes on the study in general: Reports described diagnosis of cytomegalovirus status by the classifier as highly specific and sensitive. Most sequenced TCRs were rare (though some public TCRs occurred in many donors).

This table comes from immunoSEQ multiplex PCR, and its TCRdb copy is limited to in-frame clones, with some not included. Of 110,000 or so clones listed, about nine tenths are singletons. To note about this clone: Antigen unknown.

The length of the CDR3 is 14 residues. After removal of 5 bases from V and 6 bases from J, the junction contained 6 bases not matched to a gene. Germline CDR1 SEHNR, CDR2 FQNEAQ (reference sequence). This TCR was sampled from a woman under 30 in good health and CMV-seronegative. Sequenced input: PBMCs. The chain uses TRBV7-9 and TRBJ1-1; 10 nucleotides align to TRBD1. The CDR3 sequence is CASSAVTGGPEAFF. For the CDR3, the DNA is TGTGCCAGCAGCGCCGTGACAGGGGGCCCTGAAGCTTTCTTT.